A single sample is the source of the 3 T cell receptor beta chains below, sequenced in a study of cytomegalovirus exposure and HLA in healthy donors. 60 Vbeta and 13 Jbeta primers were used in PCR. Libraries were prepared by immunoSEQ multiplex PCR; TCRdb keeps only in-frame clonotypes and omits some of them. The profile shows more than 100,000 clones, 65% to 80% of them singletons. Sequencing input: PBMCs. These TCRs come from a man aged 60 to 69 in good health and CMV-seropositive.

The chain joins TRBV5-1 to TRBJ1-5; a possible D gene is TRBD1 (5 bases). CDR1 is SGHRS and CDR2 is YFSETQ in the germline V gene. Trimming removed 0 bases at V and 5 bases at J, with 9 bases between. This CDR3 is built from 14 residues. CDR3 nucleotide sequence: TGCGCCAGCAGCTTGGAGGCAGGGTATCAGCCCCAGCATTTT. It codes for CASSLEAGYQPQHF.

This chain uses TRBV5-1 with TRBJ2-2; 7 nucleotides line up with TRBD1. The germline V gene has CDR1 SGHRS and CDR2 YFSETQ. CDR3 length: 15 amino acids. The V segment lost 4 bases and the J segment 4 bases; nucleotides outside the gene matches: 7. CDR3 sequence: CASSPDRVGTGELFF. In nucleotides, the CDR3 is TGCGCCAGCAGCCCCGACAGGGTCGGCACCGGGGAGCTGTTTTTT.

A few counts support this clone. This chain connects TRBV5-4 to TRBJ2-5, with TRBD1 matching over 8 bases. CDR1 and CDR2 (germline): SGHNT, YYREEE (reference sequence). This CDR3 comprises 17 residues. With V trimmed by 0 bases and J by 4 bases, 11 bases remained unmatched. Here the CDR3 DNA reads TGTGCCAGCAGCTTGGGTCGAGCGACAGGGGTGAGAGAGACCCAGTACTTC. Translated, it gives CASSLGRATGVRETQYF.